The next 29 T cell receptor beta chains were all read from a single sample in a study of metastatic and nonmetastatic thyroid tumors. TCRdb re-called the PCR reads through MiXCR. The sample lists around 15,000 clones, roughly 21% occurring once. There were no patients who had received any treatment before thyroid surgery. Source material: adjacent normal tissue. The receptors originated from a female donor with papillary thyroid cancer or a benign thyroid nodule (not recorded which). Some clones in this sample may be carry-over from other donors' samples.

This clone was found many times. This chain joins TRBV19 and TRBJ2-1; 7 bases map to TRBD1. From germline, CDR1 is LNHDA and CDR2 SQIVND (reference sequence). This CDR3 region has 14 residues. J gave up 3 bases and V 5 bases, and 4 bases lay outside the gene matches. CDR3 protein: CASSRQGDYNEQFF. CDR3 coding DNA: TGTGCCAGTAGTCGGCAGGGGGACTACAATGAGCAGTTCTTC. The full variable domain, its missing parts supplied by reference TRBV19 and TRBJ2-1, is DGGITQSPKYLFRKEGQNVTLSCEQNLNHDAMYWYRQDPGQGLRLIYYSQIVNDFQKGDIAEGYSVSREKKESFPLTVTSAQKNPTAFYLCASSRQGDYNEQFFGPGTRLTVL.

This clone was observed at least ten times. A much larger clone differs by one base, so this may be a read error. The V and J genes are TRBV9 and TRBJ2-2; D is unresolved. CDR3 length: 15 residues. Germline-derived CDR1 and CDR2 are SGDLS and YYNGEE. Deletions cut 2 bases from V and 1 base from J, with 9 bases between. The CDR3 region is CASSVSGVNTGELFF. Here the CDR3 DNA reads TGTGCCAGCAGCGTCTCAGGCGTGAACACCGGGGAGCTGTTTTTT.

The genes are TRBV6-1 and TRBJ1-1, with 7 bases identical to TRBD1. Trimming took 6 bases from V and 1 from J; bases not matched to a gene: 8. Germline V gene sequence: CDR1 MNHNS, CDR2 SASEGT. This CDR3 is built from 15 residues. CDR3 bases: TGTGCCAGCAGCCTCCCGGCAGGGGGGAACACTGAAGCTTTCTTT. Translating it yields CASSLPAGGNTEAFF.

This clone is labeled as medium-sized. The gene calls are TRBV11-2 and TRBJ2-7; D perhaps matches TRBD2 (6 bases). The CDR3 consists of 13 residues. V lost 2 bases and J 1 base, leaving 6 bases between the germline ends. Germline lookup yields CDR1 SGHAT and CDR2 FQNNGV. The DNA for the CDR3 is TGTGCCAGCAGCTTACGGGGGTCCTACGAGCAGTACTTC. Protein: CASSLRGSYEQYF. Complete variable domain (other parts from reference TRBV11-2 and TRBJ2-7): EAGVAQSPRYKIIEKRQSVAFWCNPISGHATLYWYQQILGQGPKLLIQFQNNGVVDDSQLPKDRFSAERLKGVDSTLKIQPAKLEDSAVYLCASSLRGSYEQYFGPGTRLTVT.

This clone was found many times. The rearrangement uses TRBV29-1 and TRBJ1-2; 10 bases are a match to TRBD1. Trimming removed 6 bases from V and 4 bases from J; junction bases left unmatched: 8. CDR1 and CDR2 (germline): SQVTM, ANQGSEA. The CDR3 is 14 residues long. The CDR3 region has the DNA TGCAGCGTACCCCGGGACAGGGGAATCTATGGCTACACCTTC. Protein product: CSVPRDRGIYGYTF.

This clone was seen many times. The rearrangement joins TRBV11-3 to TRBJ2-5; D is uncertain. Deletions cut 1 base from V and 0 bases from J, with 18 bases between. Germline V gives CDR1 SGHNT, CDR2 YENEEA. The length of the CDR3 is 18 residues. The CDR3 loop is CASSLGHLGLGDQETQYF. The CDR3 bases are TGTGCCAGCAGCTTAGGTCATCTAGGCCTGGGTGACCAAGAGACCCAGTACTTC.

V and J are TRBV12-3 or TRBV12-4 and TRBJ2-5; D might be TRBD1 (5 bases). Trimming removed 6 bases from V and 5 bases from J, with 22 bases in between. The CDR3 covers 16 residues. CDR3 coding DNA: TGTGCCAGCAGCTCCCGGCGGACCTATTCAGGGGAGACCCAGTACTTC. Translating gives CASSSRRTYSGETQYF.

The V call is TRBV5-1, the J call TRBJ1-4; the D is unclear. Germline V gene data show CDR1 as SGHRS and CDR2 as YFSETQ. CDR3 size: 14 residues. Between the trimmed V and J ends, which lost 1 base and 5 bases, there was a span of 9 bases. The CDR3 DNA follows: TGCGCCAGCAGCTTGCGTATACTAAATGAAAAACTGTTTTTT. Translation: CASSLRILNEKLFF.

There are many counts of this clone. The chain joins TRBV18 to TRBJ1-2; perhaps TRBD1 as D (5 bases). Germline CDR1 and CDR2: KGHSH and LQKENI. This CDR3 region has 14 residues. Trimming removed 2 bases at V and 6 bases at J, with 13 bases between. The CDR3 sequence: CASSPITRENGYTF. The DNA of the CDR3 is TGTGCCAGCTCACCAATAACCAGGGAGAATGGCTACACCTTC.

This clone came up many times. The chain links TRBV5-1 to TRBJ2-7, with a weak D call TRBD2 (7 bases). Trimming left V 3 bases short and J 0 bases short, with 16 bases between. CDR1 SGHRS and CDR2 YFSETQ come from the germline V gene. The CDR3 runs 16 residues. CDR3 in DNA: TGCGCCAGCAGCTCTGGGGGCGGGAGCCCCTCCTACGAGCAGTACTTC. Its protein is CASSSGGGSPSYEQYF.

The genes are TRBV11-2 and TRBJ2-1, with 12 nucleotides matching TRBD2. The CDR3 contains 16 residues. Germline V gives CDR1 SGHAT, CDR2 FQNNGV. This CDR3 reads CVISSPTSGSYNEQFF. The CDR3 nucleotides are TGTGTCATCAGCTCCCCGACTAGCGGGAGCTACAATGAGCAGTTCTTC. The complete variable domain, with remaining parts taken from reference TRBV11-2 and TRBJ2-1, reads EAGVAQSPRYKIIEKRQSVAFWCNPISGHATLYWYQQILGQGPKLLIQFQNNGVVDDSQLPKDRFSAERLKGVDSTLKIQPAKLEDSAVYLCVISSPTSGSYNEQFFGPGTRLTVL.

This clone appeared many times. The rearrangement links TRBV28 to TRBJ1-1, with D hard to call. CDR3 size: 14 residues. V was clipped by 2 bases and J by 0 bases, with 7 bases between them. Per the germline V gene, CDR1 is MDHEN and CDR2 is SYDVKM. CDR3 in DNA: TGTGCCAGCAGTTTAAGGCCGCTGAACACTGAAGCTTTCTTT. It specifies CASSLRPLNTEAFF.

This clone appeared a few times. V is TRBV2 and J is TRBJ1-4; D is ambiguous. The germline gives CDR1 SNHLY, CDR2 FYNNEI. The V and J ends lost 5 bases and 8 bases respectively, with 12 bases between them. The CDR3 covers 13 residues. CDR3: CASSYQRGEKLFF. In nucleotides, the CDR3 is TGTGCCAGCAGTTATCAAAGAGGAGAAAAACTGTTTTTT.

This clone is classed as medium-sized (0.01 to 0.1%). The chain joins TRBV12-5 to TRBJ1-2; D is perhaps TRBD1 (6 bases). The germline V gene has CDR1 LGHNT and CDR2 FRNRAP. The CDR3 has 15 amino acids. V lost 5 bases and J lost 4, with 17 bases in between. This chain's CDR3 is CASGLGGLGGYGYTF. The DNA for the CDR3 is TGTGCTAGTGGTCTTGGAGGGCTAGGGGGCTATGGCTACACCTTC. The complete variable domain, with remaining parts taken from reference TRBV12-5 and TRBJ1-2, reads DARVTQTPRHKVTEMGQEVTMRCQPILGHNTVFWYRQTMMQGLELLAYFRNRAPLDDSGMPKDRFSAEMPDATLATLKIQPSEPRDSAVYFCASGLGGLGGYGYTFGSGTRLTVV.

This clone was counted once. A read error may produce the germline difference seen at one junction end. This chain connects TRBV28 to TRBJ2-7; no clear D. The V gene's germline CDR1 is MDHEN and CDR2 SYDVKM. The length of the CDR3 is 13 residues. The CDR3 sequence is CASGLAAVYEQNF. The CDR3 coding sequence is TGTGCCAGCGGTTTAGCCGCGGTCTACGAGCAGAACTTC.

To note about this clone: A much larger clone lies a single base off, so this may be a read error. The CDR3 end shows no conserved phenylalanine or tryptophan, and so a read error is likely. The chain uses TRBV5-1 and TRBJ2-3; 10 bases line up with TRBD2. The CDR3 totals 16 residues. CDR1 SGHRS and CDR2 YFSETQ come from the germline V gene. V was clipped by 3 bases and J by 2 bases; unmatched bases: 6. CDR3 in DNA: TGCGCCAGCAGCTCCCTAGCGGGAGCCACCACAGATACGCAGTATATT. This encodes CASSSLAGATTDTQYI.

This clone was observed many times. J is TRBJ2-3 and V is TRBV5-1, with D perhaps matching TRBD1 or TRBD2 (6 bases each). The length of the CDR3 is 17 residues. Germline CDR1 and CDR2: SGHRS and YFSETQ. V lost 2 bases, J lost 2 bases, and 18 bases lay in between. Here the CDR3 DNA reads TGCGCCAGCAGCTTAGCAGGGGTACGGGGGCTCACAGATACGCAGTATTTT. This codes for CASSLAGVRGLTDTQYF.

This clone was seen repeatedly, ten times or more. The rearrangement joins TRBV5-1 to TRBJ2-1, with TRBD2 identical over 10 bases. CDR1 and CDR2 from the germline V gene are SGHRS and YFSETQ. The CDR3 length is 18 residues. After removal of 2 bases from V and 5 bases from J, the junction contained 13 bases not matched to a gene. CDR3 region: CASSFPSSGSGEDNEQFF. The CDR3, as DNA: TGCGCCAGCAGCTTTCCTTCTAGCGGGAGTGGGGAGGACAATGAGCAGTTCTTC.

Relative to its sample, this clone is medium-sized. The rearrangement joins TRBV6-1 to TRBJ1-1; D remains unclear. The CDR3 has 12 residues. Trimming stripped 0 bases from V and 7 bases from J, with 6 bases between. The germline V gene has CDR1 MNHNS and CDR2 SASEGT. This CDR3 is CASSEAGLEAFF. Written as DNA, the CDR3 is TGTGCCAGCAGTGAAGCTGGTCTTGAAGCTTTCTTT.

Here the CDR3 DNA reads TGCAGTGCTCCAGGGACTAGCGGGAGCTGTTGCGAGCAGTACTTC. It translates to CSAPGTSGSCCEQYF. V gene TRBV20-1 combines with J gene TRBJ2-7; the match to TRBD2 covers 14 bases. After removal of 5 bases from V and 6 bases from J, the junction contained 9 bases not matched to a gene. Looked up from germline, CDR1 is DFQATT and CDR2 is SNEGSKA (reference sequence). The CDR3 loop spans 15 amino acids.

This clone was seen a few times. An end of the junction differs from the germline gene, which may be a read error. This chain's CDR3 is CASSETGTGHVDTQYF. The CDR3 DNA sequence: TGTGCCAGCAGTGAGACCGGGACAGGGCATGTAGATACTCAGTACTTT. The gene calls are TRBV25-1 and TRBJ2-3, with 9 nucleotides matching TRBD1. The V gene's germline CDR1 is MGHDK and CDR2 SYGVNS. The CDR3 is made up of 16 amino acids.

This clone was counted many times. This rearrangement joins TRBV20-1 to TRBJ2-3, with D tentatively TRBD2 (5 bases). Germline V gives CDR1 DFQATT, CDR2 SNEGSKA (reference sequence). The CDR3 covers 16 residues. V was pared by 1 base and J by 1 base, with 15 bases between. The CDR3, as DNA: TGCAGTGCTAGAGCCTCGGCCCTCGGGGGCACAGATACGCAGTATTTT. This encodes CSARASALGGTDTQYF.

The V and J genes are TRBV18 and TRBJ1-2; D not certain. V lost 0 bases, J lost 4 bases, and 9 bases lay in between. The V gene's germline CDR1 is KGHSH and CDR2 LQKENI. This CDR3 comprises 14 residues. CDR3 protein: CASSPPNKGYGYTF. The CDR3 DNA reads as TGTGCCAGCTCACCACCGAACAAAGGCTATGGCTACACCTTC. Looking up the rest from reference TRBV18 and TRBJ1-2 gives the full variable domain: NAGVMQNPRHLVRRRGQEARLRCSPMKGHSHVYWYRQLPEEGLKFMVYLQKENIIDESGMPKERFSAEFPKEGPSILRIQQVVRGDSAAYFCASSPPNKGYGYTFGSGTRLTVV.

This clone was seen at least ten times. The sample has other DNA sequences that encode this CDR3 too. The chain employs TRBV15 and TRBJ1-2, with no clear D. In germline, CDR1 is LNHNV, CDR2 YYDKDF (reference sequence). The CDR3 extends over 16 amino acids. Trimming removed 1 base from V and 4 bases from J, with 16 bases in between. CDR3: CATSRVQVGSSYGYTF. The CDR3 DNA sequence: TGTGCCACCAGCAGAGTTCAGGTCGGCTCCTCCTATGGCTACACCTTC.

There are a few counts of this clone. V gene TRBV6-9 combines with J gene TRBJ2-1, with D unclear. Germline V lookup: CDR1 MNHGY, CDR2 SVAAGI. V was shortened by 1 base and J by 8 bases, with 3 bases between the two germline ends. The CDR3 is made up of 11 amino acids. CDR3 region: CASSYWDEQFF. Written as DNA, the CDR3 is TGTGCCAGCAGTTATTGGGATGAGCAGTTCTTC.

The chain is built from TRBV28 and TRBJ1-1; D is unresolved. V lost 3 bases and J lost 4, with 9 bases in between. Germline V gene data show CDR1 as MDHEN and CDR2 as SYDVKM. The CDR3 length is 13 residues. This CDR3 is CASSFSVGTEAFF. The CDR3 DNA reads as TGTGCCAGCAGTTTTTCTGTTGGCACTGAAGCTTTCTTT.

This chain links TRBV11-2 with TRBJ2-3; D not resolved. Trimming left V 9 bases short and J 0 bases short, with 19 bases between. The CDR3 totals 16 residues. The germline CDR1 and CDR2 sequences are SGHAT and FQNNGV. In DNA, the CDR3 is TGTGCCAGTAGGCGGAAGTACAAGTTCAGCACAGATACGCAGTATTTT. Its protein product is CASRRKYKFSTDTQYF.

The chain uses TRBV5-6 and TRBJ1-5; D remains unclear. With 1 base removed from V and 0 bases from J, the gap between germline ends came to 8 bases. The CDR3 extends over 15 amino acids. Per germline, CDR1 SGHDT and CDR2 YYEEEE. CDR3 sequence: CASSLSELSNQPQHF. DNA for the CDR3: TGTGCCAGCAGCTTGTCAGAACTTAGCAATCAGCCCCAGCATTTT.

This clone is labeled medium-sized (0.01 to 0.1%). The chain carries TRBV28 and TRBJ2-3; unclear D gene. CDR1 and CDR2 (germline): MDHEN, SYDVKM. This CDR3 has 16 amino acids. Deletions cut 5 bases from V and 4 bases from J, with 19 bases between. The CDR3 DNA reads as TGTGCCAGCAGTCTTAACGATGGGGTTGGCGCAGATACGCAGTATTTT. This translates into CASSLNDGVGADTQYF.